This passage covers 11 T cell receptor beta chains from one sample sequenced in a study of blood T cells in healthy people across ages. A J-beta primer mix and a sample-barcoded 5' primer were used in a second PCR of about 7 to 12 cycles. Each CDR3 protein is one row after TCRdb ran MiXCR on the 5' RACE reads. The data hold over 950,000 distinct CDR3 sequences, with roughly 50% observed a single time. The specimen was blood. The receptors here all came from a woman in her fifties or sixties in good health.

This clonotype was counted between two and nine times. The chain joins TRBV11-2 to TRBJ2-3, with 10 bases lining up with TRBD2. Trimming took 1 base from V and 4 from J; bases not matched to a gene: 5. The germline V gene encodes CDR1 SGHAT and CDR2 FQNNGV. CDR3 size: 16 residues. CDR3 bases: TGTGCCAGCAGCTTAGCTAGCGGGAGTGGGGCAGATACGCAGTATTTT. Translation gives CASSLASGSGADTQYF. The full variable domain, its missing parts supplied by reference TRBV11-2 and TRBJ2-3, is EAGVAQSPRYKIIEKRQSVAFWCNPISGHATLYWYQQILGQGPKLLIQFQNNGVVDDSQLPKDRFSAERLKGVDSTLKIQPAKLEDSAVYLCASSLASGSGADTQYFGPGTRLTVL.

There are a few counts of this clonotype. The V gene is TRBV29-1, the J gene TRBJ2-3; D uncertain. Looked up from germline, CDR1 is SQVTM and CDR2 is ANQGSEA. The ends were cut back, 2 bases at V and 0 bases at J, with 9 bases in the middle. This CDR3 is built from 14 residues. For the CDR3, the DNA is TGCAGCGTTGAAAGGTCCTCTAGCACAGATACGCAGTATTTT. This encodes CSVERSSSTDTQYF.

The chain carries TRBV20-1 and TRBJ2-2, with a weak D call TRBD2 (5 bases). The CDR3 runs to 14 residues. V was clipped by 3 bases and J by 7 bases, with 15 bases between them. CDR1 and CDR2 (germline): DFQATT, SNEGSKA (reference sequence). The CDR3 nucleotides read TGCAGTGCTAGGGCCCACGAGGGCGGCGGGGAGCTGTTTTTT. Residues: CSARAHEGGGELFF.

This clonotype turned up a few times. The chain carries TRBV27 and TRBJ2-3, with 7 bases matching TRBD1. Germline loops: CDR1 MNHEY, CDR2 SMNVEV (reference sequence). This CDR3 has 13 residues. The V and J ends lost 2 bases and 5 bases, in that order; junction bases with no gene match: 1. In nucleotides, the CDR3 is TGTGCCAGCAGTTTAACAGGGGTAGATACGCAGTATTTT. Encoded protein: CASSLTGVDTQYF.

The J gene is TRBJ2-7, the V gene TRBV7-2; 9 positions match TRBD2. V shed 5 bases and J 3 bases; nucleotides not matched to a gene: 11. The germline V gene encodes CDR1 SGHTA and CDR2 FQGNSA. The CDR3 covers 16 residues. Written as DNA, the CDR3 is TGTGCCAGCAGCGTAAACCTTAGCGGGAGAAGCTACGAGCAGTACTTC. It encodes CASSVNLSGRSYEQYF.

J is TRBJ2-2 and V is TRBV15; TRBD2 aligns across 7 bases. This CDR3 has 15 amino acids. Germline assignment: CDR1 LNHNV and CDR2 YYDKDF (reference sequence). V lost 5 bases to trimming and J lost 6 bases; unmatched junction nucleotides: 9. The CDR3 DNA reads as TGTGCCACCAGCCGACTAGCAGGGAGGTCCGGGGAGCTGTTTTTT. It encodes CATSRLAGRSGELFF.

On this clonotype: The junction shows a germline mismatch at one end, possibly a read error. V usage is TRBV28 and J usage is TRBJ2-5; D might be TRBD2 (5 bases). The CDR3 contains 14 residues. Looked up from germline, CDR1 is MDHEN and CDR2 is SYDVKM. CDR3: CAGSLDRLRGTQYF. In DNA, the CDR3 is TGTGCCGGCAGTCTTGACCGACTCCGGGGGACCCAGTACTTC. The full variable domain, in which reference TRBV28 and TRBJ2-5 provide the parts outside the CDR3, is DVKVTQSSRYLVKRTGEKVFLECVQDMDHENMFWYRQDPGLGLRLIYFSYDVKMKEKGDIPEGYSVSREKKERFSLILESASTNQTSMYLCAGSLDRLRGTQYFGPGTRLLVL.

This clonotype was detected a few times. The chain joins TRBV3-1 to TRBJ2-4; the match to TRBD2 covers 11 bases. Unmatched junction bases numbered 20, after V lost 1 base and J lost 0 bases. The length of the CDR3 is 23 residues. The germline V gene encodes CDR1 LGHDT and CDR2 YNNKEL (reference sequence). CDR3: CASSQVAASGRPLRIIAKNIQYF. The DNA of the CDR3 is TGTGCCAGCAGCCAAGTAGCTGCTAGCGGGAGGCCACTACGAATTATAGCCAAAAACATTCAGTACTTC.

The rearrangement uses TRBV7-2 and TRBJ2-3; TRBD2 aligns across 8 bases. Germline CDR1 SGHTA, CDR2 FQGNSA. This CDR3 spans 15 amino acids. V shed 5 bases, J shed 5 bases, and the junction held 9 bases outside the gene matches. The CDR3, as DNA: TGTGCCAGCAGCCCGGGAGGGGGGGGTAAAGATACGCAGTATTTT. It translates to CASSPGGGGKDTQYF.

The chain is built from TRBV4-2 and TRBJ2-7; D possibly matches TRBD1 or TRBD2 (5 bases each). This CDR3 contains 15 residues. Trimming removed 4 bases at V and 0 bases at J, with 13 bases between. Per germline, CDR1 LGHNA and CDR2 YNFKEQ. Written as DNA, the CDR3 is TGTGCCAGCAGCCGTAGAGGGGCAAACTCCTACGAGCAGTACTTC. Amino acid sequence: CASSRRGANSYEQYF.

In its sample, this clonotype was seen a few times. This rearrangement joins TRBV28 to TRBJ2-7; D is unclear. V was trimmed by 6 bases and J by 0 bases, leaving 18 bases between them. The CDR3 is 16 amino acids. The V gene's germline CDR1 is MDHEN and CDR2 SYDVKM. CDR3 sequence reads: CASSRHSTTSSYEQYF. The CDR3 coding sequence is TGTGCCAGCAGCCGCCACTCCACTACGAGCTCCTACGAGCAGTACTTC.